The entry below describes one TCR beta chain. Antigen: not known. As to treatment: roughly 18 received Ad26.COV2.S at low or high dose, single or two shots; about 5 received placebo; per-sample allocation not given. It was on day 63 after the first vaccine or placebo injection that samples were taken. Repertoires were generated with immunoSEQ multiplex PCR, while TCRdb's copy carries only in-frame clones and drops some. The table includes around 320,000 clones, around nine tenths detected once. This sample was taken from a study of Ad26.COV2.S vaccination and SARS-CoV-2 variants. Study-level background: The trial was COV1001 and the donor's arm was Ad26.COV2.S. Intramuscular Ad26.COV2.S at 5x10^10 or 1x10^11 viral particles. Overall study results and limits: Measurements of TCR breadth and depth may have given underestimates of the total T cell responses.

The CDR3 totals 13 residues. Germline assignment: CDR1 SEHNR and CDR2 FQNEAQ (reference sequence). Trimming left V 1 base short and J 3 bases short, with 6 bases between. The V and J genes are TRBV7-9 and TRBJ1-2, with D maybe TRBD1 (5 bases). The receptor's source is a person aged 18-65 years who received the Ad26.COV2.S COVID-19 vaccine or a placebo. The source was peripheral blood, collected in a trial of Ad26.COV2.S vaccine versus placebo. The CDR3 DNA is TGTGCCAGCAGCTTAGTCAGGGACTATGGCTACACCTTC. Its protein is CASSLVRDYGYTF.